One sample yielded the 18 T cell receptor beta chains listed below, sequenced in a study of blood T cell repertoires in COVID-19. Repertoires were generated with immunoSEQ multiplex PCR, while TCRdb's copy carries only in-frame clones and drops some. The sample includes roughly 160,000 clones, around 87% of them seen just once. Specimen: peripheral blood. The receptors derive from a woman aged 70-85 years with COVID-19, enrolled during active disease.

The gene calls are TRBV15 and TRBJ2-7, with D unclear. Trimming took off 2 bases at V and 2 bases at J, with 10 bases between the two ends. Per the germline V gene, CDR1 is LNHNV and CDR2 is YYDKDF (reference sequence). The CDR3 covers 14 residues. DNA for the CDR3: TGTGCCACCAGCAGAACGACTGTTACCTACGAGCAGTACTTC. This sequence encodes CATSRTTVTYEQYF. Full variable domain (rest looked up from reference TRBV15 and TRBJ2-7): DAMVIQNPRYQVTQFGKPVTLSCSQTLNHNVMYWYQQKSSQAPKLLFHYYDKDFNNEADTPDNFQSRRPNTSFCFLDIRSPGLGDTAMYLCATSRTTVTYEQYFGPGTRLTVT.

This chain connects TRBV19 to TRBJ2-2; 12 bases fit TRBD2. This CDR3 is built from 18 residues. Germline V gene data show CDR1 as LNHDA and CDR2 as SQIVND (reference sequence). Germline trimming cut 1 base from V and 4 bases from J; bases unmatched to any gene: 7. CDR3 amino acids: CASSIGASGGASTGELFF. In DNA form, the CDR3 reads TGTGCCAGTAGTATAGGGGCTAGCGGGGGGGCAAGCACCGGGGAGCTGTTTTTT.

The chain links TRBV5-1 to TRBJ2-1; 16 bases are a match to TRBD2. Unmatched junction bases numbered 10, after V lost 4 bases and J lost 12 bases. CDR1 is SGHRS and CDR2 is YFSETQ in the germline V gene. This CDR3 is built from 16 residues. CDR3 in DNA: TGCGCCAGCAGCCCGGGACTAGCGGGGGGGCTCATTGGGCAGTTCTTC. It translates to CASSPGLAGGLIGQFF.

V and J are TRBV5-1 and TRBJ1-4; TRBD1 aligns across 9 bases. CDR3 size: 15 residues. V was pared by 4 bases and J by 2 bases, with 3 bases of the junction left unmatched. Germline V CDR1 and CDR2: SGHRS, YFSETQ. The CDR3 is CASSAGTGTNEKLFF. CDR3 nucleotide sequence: TGCGCCAGCAGCGCAGGGACAGGGACTAATGAAAAACTGTTTTTT. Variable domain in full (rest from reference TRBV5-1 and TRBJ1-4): KAGVTQTPRYLIKTRGQQVTLSCSPISGHRSVSWYQQTPGQGLQFLFEYFSETQRNKGNFPGRFSGRQFSNSRSEMNVSTLELGDSALYLCASSAGTGTNEKLFFGSGTQLSVL.

CDR3 sequence reads: CASRAGGDWKNTIYF. In DNA, the CDR3 is TGTGCCAGCAGGGCCGGGGGGGATTGGAAAAACACCATATATTTT. The gene calls are TRBV3-1 (or the pseudogene TRBV3-2) and TRBJ1-3; the D gene is possibly TRBD1 (5 bases). Trimming removed 6 bases at V and 6 bases at J, with 18 bases between. The CDR3 sequence is 15 residues long. From germline, CDR1 is LGHDT and CDR2 YNNKEL (reference sequence).

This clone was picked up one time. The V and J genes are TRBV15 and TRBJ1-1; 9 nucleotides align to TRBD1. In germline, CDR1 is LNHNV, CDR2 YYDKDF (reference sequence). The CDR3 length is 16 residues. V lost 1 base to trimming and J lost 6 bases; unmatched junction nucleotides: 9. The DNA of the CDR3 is TGTGCCACCAGCAGAGTGTCTGTGAGACAGGGGGCTGAAGCTTTCTTT. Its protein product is CATSRVSVRQGAEAFF.

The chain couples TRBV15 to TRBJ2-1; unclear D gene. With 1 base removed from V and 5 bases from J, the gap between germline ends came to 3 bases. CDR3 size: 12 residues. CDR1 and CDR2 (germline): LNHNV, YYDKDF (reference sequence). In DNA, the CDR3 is TGTGCCACCAGCAGAGCCAACAATGAGCAGTTCTTC. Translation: CATSRANNEQFF.

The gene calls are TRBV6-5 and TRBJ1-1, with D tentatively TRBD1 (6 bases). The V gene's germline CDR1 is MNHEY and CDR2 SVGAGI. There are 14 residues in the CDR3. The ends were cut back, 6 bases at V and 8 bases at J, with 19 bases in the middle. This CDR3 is CASSPPGGAYEAFF. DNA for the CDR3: TGTGCCAGCAGCCCCCCCGGGGGGGCATACGAAGCTTTCTTT.

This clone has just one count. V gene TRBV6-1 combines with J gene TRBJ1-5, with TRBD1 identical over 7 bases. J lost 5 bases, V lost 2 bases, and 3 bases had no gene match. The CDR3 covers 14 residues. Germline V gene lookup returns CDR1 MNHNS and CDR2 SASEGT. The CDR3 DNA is TGTGCCAGCAGTGAATGGGACAGCTATCAGCCCCAGCATTTT. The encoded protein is CASSEWDSYQPQHF.

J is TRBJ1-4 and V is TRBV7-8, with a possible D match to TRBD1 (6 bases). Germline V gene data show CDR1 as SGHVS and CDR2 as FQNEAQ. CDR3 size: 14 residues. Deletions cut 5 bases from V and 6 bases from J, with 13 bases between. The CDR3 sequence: CASSHRAPDEKLFF. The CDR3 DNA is TGTGCCAGCAGCCACAGGGCCCCTGATGAAAAACTGTTTTTT.

The CDR3 DNA is TGTGCCAGCAGTGAGGTCAGCCCGGGCGGGTATGGCTACACCTTC. This sequence encodes CASSEVSPGGYGYTF. The chain has TRBV6-1 and TRBJ1-2, with D uncertain. Germline V gene sequence: CDR1 MNHNS, CDR2 SASEGT. Trimming cost V 3 bases and J 5 bases, with 16 bases left between them. The CDR3 loop spans 15 amino acids.

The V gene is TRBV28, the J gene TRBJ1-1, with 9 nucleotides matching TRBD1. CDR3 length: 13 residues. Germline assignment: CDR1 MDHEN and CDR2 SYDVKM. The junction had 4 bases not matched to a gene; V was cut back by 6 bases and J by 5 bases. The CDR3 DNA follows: TGTGCCAGCAGCCATGGGACAGGGACTGAAGCTTTCTTT. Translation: CASSHGTGTEAFF.

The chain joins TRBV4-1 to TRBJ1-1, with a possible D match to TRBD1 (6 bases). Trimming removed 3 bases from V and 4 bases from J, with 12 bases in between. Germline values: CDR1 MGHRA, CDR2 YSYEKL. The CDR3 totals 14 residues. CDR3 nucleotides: TGCGCCAGCAGCCAGGAGGACAGACTCACTGAAGCTTTCTTT. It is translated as CASSQEDRLTEAFF.

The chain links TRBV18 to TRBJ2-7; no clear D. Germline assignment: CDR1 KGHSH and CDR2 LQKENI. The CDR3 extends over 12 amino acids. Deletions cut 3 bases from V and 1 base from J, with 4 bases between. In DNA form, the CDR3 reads TGTGCCAGCTCACCTCAATCCTACGAGCAGTACTTC. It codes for CASSPQSYEQYF. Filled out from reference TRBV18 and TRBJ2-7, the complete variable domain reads NAGVMQNPRHLVRRRGQEARLRCSPMKGHSHVYWYRQLPEEGLKFMVYLQKENIIDESGMPKERFSAEFPKEGPSILRIQQVVRGDSAAYFCASSPQSYEQYFGPGTRLTVT.

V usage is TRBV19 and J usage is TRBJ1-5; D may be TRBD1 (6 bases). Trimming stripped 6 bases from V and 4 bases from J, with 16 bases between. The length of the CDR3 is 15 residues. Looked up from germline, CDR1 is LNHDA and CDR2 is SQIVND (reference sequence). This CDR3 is CASRGGAARNQPQHF. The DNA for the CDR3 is TGTGCCAGTAGGGGGGGGGCGGCACGTAATCAGCCCCAGCATTTT.

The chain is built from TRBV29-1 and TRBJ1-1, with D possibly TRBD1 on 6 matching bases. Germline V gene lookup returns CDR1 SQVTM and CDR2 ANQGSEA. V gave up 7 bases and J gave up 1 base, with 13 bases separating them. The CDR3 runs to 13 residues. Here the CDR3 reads CSAALGGNTEAFF. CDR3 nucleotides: TGCAGCGCCGCCTTAGGGGGGAACACTGAAGCTTTCTTT.

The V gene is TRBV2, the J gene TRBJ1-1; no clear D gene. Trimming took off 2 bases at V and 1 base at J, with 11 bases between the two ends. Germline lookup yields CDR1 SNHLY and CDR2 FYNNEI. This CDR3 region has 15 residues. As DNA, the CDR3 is TGTGCCAGCAGTGAAACGGGATTGGGGAACACTGAAGCTTTCTTT. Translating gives CASSETGLGNTEAFF. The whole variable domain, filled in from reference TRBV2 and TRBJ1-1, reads EPEVTQTPSHQVTQMGQEVILRCVPISNHLYFYWYRQILGQKVEFLVSFYNNEISEKSEIFDDQFSVERPDGSNFTLKIRSTKLEDSAMYFCASSETGLGNTEAFFGQGTRLTVV.

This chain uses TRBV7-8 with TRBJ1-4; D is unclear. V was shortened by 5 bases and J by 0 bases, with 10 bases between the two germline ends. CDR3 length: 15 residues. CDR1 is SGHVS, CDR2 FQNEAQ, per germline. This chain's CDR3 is CASSPREATNEKLFF. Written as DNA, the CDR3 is TGTGCCAGCAGCCCTAGGGAGGCAACTAATGAAAAACTGTTTTTT.